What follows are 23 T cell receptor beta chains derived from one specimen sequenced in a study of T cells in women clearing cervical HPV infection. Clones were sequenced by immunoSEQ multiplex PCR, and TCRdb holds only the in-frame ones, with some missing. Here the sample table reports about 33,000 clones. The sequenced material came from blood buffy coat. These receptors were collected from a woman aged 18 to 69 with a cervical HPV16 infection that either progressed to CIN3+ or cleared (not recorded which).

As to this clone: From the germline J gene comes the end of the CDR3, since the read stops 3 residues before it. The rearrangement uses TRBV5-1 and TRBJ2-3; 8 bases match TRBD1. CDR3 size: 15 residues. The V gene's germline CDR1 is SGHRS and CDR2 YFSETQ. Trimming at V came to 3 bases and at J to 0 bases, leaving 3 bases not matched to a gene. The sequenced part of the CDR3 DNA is TGCGCCAGCAGCTCGGGACAGGCTAGCACAGATACG. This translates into CASSSGQASTDT. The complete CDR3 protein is CASSSGQASTDTQYF.

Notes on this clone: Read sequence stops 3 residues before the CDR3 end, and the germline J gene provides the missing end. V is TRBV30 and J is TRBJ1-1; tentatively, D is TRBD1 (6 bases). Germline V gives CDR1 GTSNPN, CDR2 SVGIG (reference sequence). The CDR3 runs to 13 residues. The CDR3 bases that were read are TGTGCCTGCACCGTCGCTAGGGGGGGGGAA. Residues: CACTVARGGE. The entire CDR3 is CACTVARGGEAFF.

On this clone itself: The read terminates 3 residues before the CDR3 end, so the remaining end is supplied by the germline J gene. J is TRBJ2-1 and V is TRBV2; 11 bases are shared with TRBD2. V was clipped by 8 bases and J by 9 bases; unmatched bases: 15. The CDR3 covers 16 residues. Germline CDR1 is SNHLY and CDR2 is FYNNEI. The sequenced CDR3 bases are TGTGCCAGCCGCGGAATCCGTCTAGCGGGGGGCGGTGAG. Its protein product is CASRGIRLAGGGE. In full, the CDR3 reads CASRGIRLAGGGEQFF.

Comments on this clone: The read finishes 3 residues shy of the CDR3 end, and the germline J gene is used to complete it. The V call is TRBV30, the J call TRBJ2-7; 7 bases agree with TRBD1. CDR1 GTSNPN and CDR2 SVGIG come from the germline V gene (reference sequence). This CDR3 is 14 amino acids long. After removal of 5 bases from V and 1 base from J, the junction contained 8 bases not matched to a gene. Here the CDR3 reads CAWVPRGNSYEQYF. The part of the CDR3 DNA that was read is TGTGCCTGGGTTCCCAGGGGGAATTCCTACGAG.

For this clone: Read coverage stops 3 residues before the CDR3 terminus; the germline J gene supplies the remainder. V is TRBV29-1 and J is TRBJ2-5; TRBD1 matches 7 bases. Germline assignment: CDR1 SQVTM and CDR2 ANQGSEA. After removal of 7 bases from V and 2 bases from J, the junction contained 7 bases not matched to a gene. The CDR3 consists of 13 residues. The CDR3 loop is CSAAGGAQETQYF. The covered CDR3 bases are TGCAGCGCCGCAGGGGGTGCTCAAGAGACC.

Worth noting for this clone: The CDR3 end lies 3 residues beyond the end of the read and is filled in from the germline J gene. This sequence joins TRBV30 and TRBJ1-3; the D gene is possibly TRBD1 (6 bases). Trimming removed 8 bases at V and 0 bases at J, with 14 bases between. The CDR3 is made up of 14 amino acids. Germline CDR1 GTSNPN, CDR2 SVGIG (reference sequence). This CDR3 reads CAVRDRSSGNTIYF. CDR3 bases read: TGTGCCGTTCGTGACAGGTCCTCTGGAAACACC.

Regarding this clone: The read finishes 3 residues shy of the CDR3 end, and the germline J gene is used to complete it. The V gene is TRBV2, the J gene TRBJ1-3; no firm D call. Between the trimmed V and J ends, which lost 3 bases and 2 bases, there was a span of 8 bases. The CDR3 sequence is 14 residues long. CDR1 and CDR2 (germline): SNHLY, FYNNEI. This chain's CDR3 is CASSDSMTGNTIYF. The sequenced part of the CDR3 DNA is TGTGCCAGCAGTGACAGTATGACTGGAAACACC.

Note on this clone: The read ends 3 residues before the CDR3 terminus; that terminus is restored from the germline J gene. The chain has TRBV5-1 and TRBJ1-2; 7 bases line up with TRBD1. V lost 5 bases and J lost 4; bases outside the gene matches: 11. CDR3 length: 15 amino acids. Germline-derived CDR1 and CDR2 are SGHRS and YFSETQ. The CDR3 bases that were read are TGCGCCAGCAGTCCCCGGGACAGCTCTGTCTATGGC. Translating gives CASSPRDSSVYG. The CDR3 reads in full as CASSPRDSSVYGYTF. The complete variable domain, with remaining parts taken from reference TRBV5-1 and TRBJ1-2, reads KAGVTQTPRYLIKTRGQQVTLSCSPISGHRSVSWYQQTPGQGLQFLFEYFSETQRNKGNFPGRFSGRQFSNSRSEMNVSTLELGDSALYLCASSPRDSSVYGYTFGSGTRLTVV.

CDR3: CASSLGVGQGNEQYF. The part of the CDR3 DNA that was read is TGTGCCAGCAGCTTAGGTGTAGGACAGGGGAACGAG. The chain carries TRBV13 and TRBJ2-7; TRBD1 agrees at 9 bases. The CDR3 end falls 3 residues outside the read, so it is completed with the germline J gene. With 0 bases clipped from V and 5 bases from J, the junction kept 5 bases outside the gene matches. Looked up from germline, CDR1 is PRHDT and CDR2 is FYEKMQ (reference sequence). This CDR3 is built from 15 residues.

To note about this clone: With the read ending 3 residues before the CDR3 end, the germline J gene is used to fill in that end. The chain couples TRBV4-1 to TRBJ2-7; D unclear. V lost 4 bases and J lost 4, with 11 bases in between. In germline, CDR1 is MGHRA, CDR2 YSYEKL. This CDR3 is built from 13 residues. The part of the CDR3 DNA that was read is TGCGCCAGCAGCCTCAAAGGTAAGTACGAG. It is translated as CASSLKGKYE. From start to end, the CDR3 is CASSLKGKYEQYF.

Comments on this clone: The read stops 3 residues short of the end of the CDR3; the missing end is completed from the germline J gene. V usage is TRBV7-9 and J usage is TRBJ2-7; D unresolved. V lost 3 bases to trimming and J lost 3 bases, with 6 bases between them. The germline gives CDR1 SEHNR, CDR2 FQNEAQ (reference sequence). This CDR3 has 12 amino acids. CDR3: CASSFSNYEQYF. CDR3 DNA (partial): TGTGCCAGCAGCTTTAGTAACTACGAG.

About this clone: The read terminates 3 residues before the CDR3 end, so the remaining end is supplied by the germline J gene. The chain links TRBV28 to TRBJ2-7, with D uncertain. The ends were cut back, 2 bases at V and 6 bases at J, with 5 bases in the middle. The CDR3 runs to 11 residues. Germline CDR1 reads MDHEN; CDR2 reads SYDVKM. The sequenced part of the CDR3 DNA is TGTGCCAGCAGTTTAACAGCCGAG. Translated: CASSLTAE. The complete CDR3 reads CASSLTAEQYF. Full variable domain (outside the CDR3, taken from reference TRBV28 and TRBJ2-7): DVKVTQSSRYLVKRTGEKVFLECVQDMDHENMFWYRQDPGLGLRLIYFSYDVKMKEKGDIPEGYSVSREKKERFSLILESASTNQTSMYLCASSLTAEQYFGPGTRLTVT.

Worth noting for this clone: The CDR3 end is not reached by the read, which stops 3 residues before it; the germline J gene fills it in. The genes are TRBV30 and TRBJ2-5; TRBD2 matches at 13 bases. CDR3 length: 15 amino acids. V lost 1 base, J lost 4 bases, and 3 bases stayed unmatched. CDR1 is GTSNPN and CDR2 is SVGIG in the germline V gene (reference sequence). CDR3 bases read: TGTGCCTGGAGTGCGGGACTAGCGGGAAGAGAGACC. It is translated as CAWSAGLAGRET. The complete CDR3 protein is CAWSAGLAGRETQYF.

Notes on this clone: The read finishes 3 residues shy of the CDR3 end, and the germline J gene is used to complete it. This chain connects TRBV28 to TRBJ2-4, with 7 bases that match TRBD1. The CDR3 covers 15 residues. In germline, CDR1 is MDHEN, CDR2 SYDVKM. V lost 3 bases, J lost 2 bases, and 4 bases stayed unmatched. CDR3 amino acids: CASSFLQGTKNIQYF. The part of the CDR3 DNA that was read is TGTGCCAGCAGTTTCTTACAGGGGACCAAAAACATT.

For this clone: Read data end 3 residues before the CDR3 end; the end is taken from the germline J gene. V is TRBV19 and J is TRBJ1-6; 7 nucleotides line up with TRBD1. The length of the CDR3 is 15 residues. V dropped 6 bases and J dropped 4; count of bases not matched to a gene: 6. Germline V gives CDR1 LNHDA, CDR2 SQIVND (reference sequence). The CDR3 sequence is CASRRQGGYNSPLHF. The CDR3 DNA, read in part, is TGTGCCAGTAGGCGACAGGGAGGTTATAATTCACCC.

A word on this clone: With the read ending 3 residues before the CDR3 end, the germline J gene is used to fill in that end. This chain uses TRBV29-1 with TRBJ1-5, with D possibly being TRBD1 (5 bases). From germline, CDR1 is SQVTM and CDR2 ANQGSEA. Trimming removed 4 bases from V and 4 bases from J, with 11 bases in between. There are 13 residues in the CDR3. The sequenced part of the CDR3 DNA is TGCAGCGTTGCCCGGGGGGAAAATCAGCCC. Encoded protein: CSVARGENQP. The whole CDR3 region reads CSVARGENQPQHF.

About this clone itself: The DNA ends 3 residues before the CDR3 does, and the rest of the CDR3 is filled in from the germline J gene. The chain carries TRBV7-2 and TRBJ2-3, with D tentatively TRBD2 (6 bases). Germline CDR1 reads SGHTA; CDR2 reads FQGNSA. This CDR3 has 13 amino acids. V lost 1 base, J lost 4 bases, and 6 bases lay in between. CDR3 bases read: TGTGCCAGCAGCTTAGGGGGGGCAGATACG. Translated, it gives CASSLGGADT. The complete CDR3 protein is CASSLGGADTQYF.

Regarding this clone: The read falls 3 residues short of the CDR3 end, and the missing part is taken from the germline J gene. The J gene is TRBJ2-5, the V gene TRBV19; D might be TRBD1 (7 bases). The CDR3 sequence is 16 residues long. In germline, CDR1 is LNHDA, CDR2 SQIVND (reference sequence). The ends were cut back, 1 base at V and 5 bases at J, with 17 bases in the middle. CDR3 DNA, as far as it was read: TGTGCCAGTAGTATAGCTGGAGGGGGCGTCGGGGAGACC. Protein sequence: CASSIAGGGVGET. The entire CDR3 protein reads CASSIAGGGVGETQYF.

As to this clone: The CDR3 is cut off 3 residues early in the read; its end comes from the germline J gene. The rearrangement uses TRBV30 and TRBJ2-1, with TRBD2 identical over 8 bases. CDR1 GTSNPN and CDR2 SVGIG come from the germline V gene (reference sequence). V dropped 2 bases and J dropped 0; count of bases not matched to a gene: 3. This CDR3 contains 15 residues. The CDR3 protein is CAWSSLADSYNEQFF. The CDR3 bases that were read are TGTGCCTGGAGTTCACTAGCGGACTCCTACAATGAG.

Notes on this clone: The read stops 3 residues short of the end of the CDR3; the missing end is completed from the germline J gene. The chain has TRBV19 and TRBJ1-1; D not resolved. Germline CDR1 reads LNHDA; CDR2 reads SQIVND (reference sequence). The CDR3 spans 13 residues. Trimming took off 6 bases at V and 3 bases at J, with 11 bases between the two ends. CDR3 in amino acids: CASRQDKDTEAFF. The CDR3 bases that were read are TGTGCCAGTAGGCAGGATAAGGACACTGAA.

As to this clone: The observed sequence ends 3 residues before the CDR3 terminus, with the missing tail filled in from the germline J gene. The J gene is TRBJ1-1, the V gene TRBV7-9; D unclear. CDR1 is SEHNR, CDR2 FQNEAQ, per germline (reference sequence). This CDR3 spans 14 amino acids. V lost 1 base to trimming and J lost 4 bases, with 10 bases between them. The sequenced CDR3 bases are TGTGCCAGCAGCTTAGTTGGTGAGGGCACTGAA. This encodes CASSLVGEGTE. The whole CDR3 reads CASSLVGEGTEAFF. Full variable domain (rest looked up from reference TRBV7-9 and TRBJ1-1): DTGVSQNPRHKITKRGQNVTFRCDPISEHNRLYWYRQTLGQGPEFLTYFQNEAQLEKSRLLSDRFSAERPKGSFSTLEIQRTEQGDSAMYLCASSLVGEGTEAFFGQGTRLTVV.

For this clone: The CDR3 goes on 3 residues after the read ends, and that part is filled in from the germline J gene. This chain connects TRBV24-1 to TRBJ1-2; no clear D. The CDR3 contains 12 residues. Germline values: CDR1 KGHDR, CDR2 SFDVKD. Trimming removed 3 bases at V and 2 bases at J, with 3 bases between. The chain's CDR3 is CATSDLNYGYTF. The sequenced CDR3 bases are TGTGCCACCAGTGATCTCAACTATGGC.

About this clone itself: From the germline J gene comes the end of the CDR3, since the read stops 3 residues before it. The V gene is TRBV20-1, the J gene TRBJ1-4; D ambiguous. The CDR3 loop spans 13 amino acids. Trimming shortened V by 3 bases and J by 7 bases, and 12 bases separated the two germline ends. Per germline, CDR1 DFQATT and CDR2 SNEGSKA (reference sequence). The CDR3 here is CSASYNRGEKLFF. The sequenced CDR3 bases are TGCAGTGCTAGTTATAACCGGGGTGAAAAA.